These 27 T cell receptor beta chains came from one sample sequenced in a study of PD-L1 blockade in urothelial cancer. Time point indicated: peripheral blood 6 weeks after treatment start. Some clones are missing from TCRdb's copy, which holds only in-frame ones; the method was immunoSEQ multiplex PCR. The data show around 49,000 clones, roughly 82% seen once. The sample in question was PBMCs, obtained around atezolizumab (anti-PD-L1) treatment. The receptors were gathered from a man aged 55 to 70 with urothelial cancer.

The chain employs TRBV28 and TRBJ1-5; tentatively, D is TRBD1 (5 bases). The CDR3 consists of 14 residues. Germline loops: CDR1 MDHEN, CDR2 SYDVKM. Between the trimmed V and J ends, which lost 4 bases and 1 base, there was a span of 8 bases. The CDR3 DNA reads as TGTGCCAGCAGTTACAGGCTCAGCAATCAGCCCCAGCATTTT. It is translated as CASSYRLSNQPQHF.

This clone was counted at least ten times. J is TRBJ2-7 and V is TRBV28, with 8 nucleotides matching TRBD1. Germline lookup yields CDR1 MDHEN and CDR2 SYDVKM. This CDR3 is built from 14 residues. With 3 bases clipped from V and 5 bases from J, the junction kept 6 bases outside the gene matches. This chain's CDR3 is CASSFWTGRNEQYF. Here the CDR3 DNA reads TGTGCCAGCAGTTTCTGGACAGGGAGGAACGAGCAGTACTTC.

A few counts support this clone. V is TRBV28 and J is TRBJ2-1; D gene unclear. The CDR3 spans 14 residues. Between the trimmed V and J ends, which lost 5 bases and 5 bases, there was a span of 13 bases. The germline gives CDR1 MDHEN, CDR2 SYDVKM. CDR3 nucleotide sequence: TGTGCCAGCAGTGATCTCCTACCAAACAATGAGCAGTTCTTC. Encoded protein: CASSDLLPNNEQFF.

CDR3 in DNA: TGTGCCAGCAGCGCCGGGACAGGGGTCTGGGAGCAGTACTTC. Encoded protein: CASSAGTGVWEQYF. This rearrangement joins TRBV6-1 to TRBJ2-7; 10 bases are shared with TRBD1. J gave up 7 bases and V 6 bases, and 9 bases lay outside the gene matches. The CDR3 consists of 14 residues. Looked up from germline, CDR1 is MNHNS and CDR2 is SASEGT.

V gene TRBV6-1 combines with J gene TRBJ1-2; D not resolved. The CDR3 totals 13 residues. V dropped 6 bases and J dropped 3 bases, with 11 bases sitting between them. Germline loops: CDR1 MNHNS, CDR2 SASEGT. CDR3 DNA sequence: TGTGCCAGCAGGACTCAGAGGGACTATGGCTACACCTTC. This translates into CASRTQRDYGYTF.

The chain couples TRBV6-5 to TRBJ2-7; 13 positions match TRBD2. Trimming at V came to 7 bases and at J to 4 bases, leaving 7 bases not matched to a gene. The V gene's germline CDR1 is MNHEY and CDR2 SVGAGI. The CDR3 loop spans 15 amino acids. The CDR3 reads CASTDRTSGSYEQYF. In DNA form, the CDR3 reads TGTGCCAGCACCGACCGGACTAGCGGGAGTTACGAGCAGTACTTC.

The chain is built from TRBV5-1 and TRBJ2-1, with 13 bases aligning to TRBD2. The CDR3 contains 15 residues. V lost 2 bases to trimming and J lost 9 bases; unmatched junction nucleotides: 5. Germline assignment: CDR1 SGHRS and CDR2 YFSETQ. In nucleotides, the CDR3 is TGCGCCAGCAGCTTCGGACTAGCGGGAGTCCCTGAGCAGTTCTTC. Translated, it gives CASSFGLAGVPEQFF.

CDR3 protein: CASSPTGGGNEQFF. CDR3 sequence (DNA): TGTGCCAGCTCGCCGACAGGGGGCGGCAATGAGCAGTTCTTC. The chain has TRBV6-1 and TRBJ2-1; 10 nucleotides line up with TRBD1. The V segment lost 8 bases and the J segment 6 bases; nucleotides outside the gene matches: 7. The CDR3 length is 14 residues. Germline-derived CDR1 and CDR2 are MNHNS and SASEGT.

The V and J genes are TRBV5-1 and TRBJ2-3, with D hard to call. The CDR3 spans 14 residues. Per germline, CDR1 SGHRS and CDR2 YFSETQ. The germline V and J ends were trimmed by 0 bases and 2 bases, with 7 bases remaining between them. The CDR3: CASSLGLNTDTQYF. CDR3 nucleotides: TGCGCCAGCAGCTTGGGGCTCAACACAGATACGCAGTATTTT.

This clone appeared once. V and J are TRBV5-4 and TRBJ1-2; D possibly corresponds to TRBD1 (6 bases). Germline CDR1 is SGHNT and CDR2 is YYREEE (reference sequence). The CDR3 contains 13 residues. Trimming took off 4 bases at V and 7 bases at J, with 14 bases between the two ends. Here the CDR3 reads CASSRGQSSGYTF. The CDR3 DNA reads TGTGCCAGCAGCAGAGGACAGAGTAGTGGCTACACCTTC.

This chain links TRBV12-5 with TRBJ2-7; D is perhaps TRBD1 (5 bases). Germline assignment: CDR1 LGHNT and CDR2 FRNRAP. V lost 1 base and J lost 0, with 10 bases in between. CDR3 length: 15 residues. CDR3 DNA: TGTGCTAGTGGTTTGGCCAGACAGTACTCCTACGAGCAGTACTTC. It encodes CASGLARQYSYEQYF.

The chain couples TRBV25-1 to TRBJ2-7; 8 nucleotides agree with TRBD1. The germline gives CDR1 MGHDK, CDR2 SYGVNS. Trimming took 1 base from V and 5 from J; bases not matched to a gene: 7. This CDR3 is built from 15 residues. CDR3 protein: CASSEWTGPVHEQYF. DNA of the CDR3: TGTGCCAGCAGTGAATGGACAGGGCCTGTCCACGAGCAGTACTTC.

The V and J genes are TRBV6-1 and TRBJ1-4; D call uncertain. CDR3 size: 15 residues. CDR1 is MNHNS and CDR2 is SASEGT in the germline V gene. V gave up 5 bases and J gave up 7 bases, with 17 bases separating them. CDR3 DNA sequence: TGTGCCAGCAGTTTGGACCCCCGGGAGGGTGAAAAACTGTTTTTT. Its translation is CASSLDPREGEKLFF.

The chain joins TRBV29-1 to TRBJ1-5, with 9 bases that match TRBD1. CDR3 length: 17 residues. V lost 7 bases to trimming and J lost 0 bases; unmatched junction nucleotides: 13. Germline V gene sequence: CDR1 SQVTM, CDR2 ANQGSEA. CDR3 nucleotide sequence: TGCAGCGACCGGGACAGGGTCGTAAGGGATAGCAATCAGCCCCAGCATTTT. Its protein product is CSDRDRVVRDSNQPQHF.

The V call is TRBV4-1, the J call TRBJ2-5; a possible D gene is TRBD2 (6 bases). The length of the CDR3 is 15 residues. CDR1 is MGHRA, CDR2 YSYEKL, per germline. The V gene lost 0 bases and the J gene lost 1 base, with 9 bases spanning the gap. The CDR3 protein is CASSQDGSGQETQYF. The CDR3 nucleotides are TGCGCCAGCAGCCAAGATGGTAGCGGCCAAGAGACCCAGTACTTC.

This clone was seen more than once but under ten times. DNA for the CDR3: TGTGCCAGCAGTTTAAACACATACGGCTACACCTTC. Amino acid sequence: CASSLNTYGYTF. The V and J genes are TRBV28 and TRBJ1-2; D gene unclear. The CDR3 has 12 amino acids. Germline values: CDR1 MDHEN, CDR2 SYDVKM. V shed 2 bases and J shed 8 bases, with 9 bases lying between them.

This clone showed up just a few times. V usage is TRBV7-2 and J usage is TRBJ2-7; D gene ambiguous. The CDR3 is 13 residues long. From germline, CDR1 is SGHTA and CDR2 FQGNSA. V lost 2 bases to trimming and J lost 10 bases, with 15 bases between them. CDR3: CASSLMPFGNQYF. The CDR3 bases are TGTGCCAGCAGCTTAATGCCTTTCGGTAATCAGTACTTC.

The rearrangement uses TRBV6-1 and TRBJ1-5; TRBD1 is a possible D gene (6 bases). Trimming removed 4 bases at V and 3 bases at J, with 10 bases between. CDR1 and CDR2 (germline): MNHNS, SASEGT. The CDR3 runs to 14 residues. CDR3 nucleotides: TGTGCCAGCAGTGCCAGGGGTGTCAATCAGCCCCAGCATTTT. This translates into CASSARGVNQPQHF.

CDR3 region: CASSLRGGNTIYF. The CDR3 region has the DNA TGCGCCAGCAGCCTTCGAGGTGGAAACACCATATATTTT. The V gene is TRBV5-1, the J gene TRBJ1-3; D not certain. The CDR3 runs 13 residues. The ends were cut back, 4 bases at V and 3 bases at J, with 8 bases in the middle. Germline V gives CDR1 SGHRS, CDR2 YFSETQ.

The rearrangement joins TRBV6-5 to TRBJ1-2; no clear D gene. Trimming removed 5 bases at V and 7 bases at J, with 20 bases between. This CDR3 contains 15 residues. CDR1 is MNHEY and CDR2 is SVGAGI in the germline V gene. The CDR3 region has the DNA TGTGCCAGCAGTAACACATATCGGGGATTACGTGGCTACACCTTC. This gives the protein CASSNTYRGLRGYTF.

The chain combines TRBV2 with TRBJ2-3; 7 positions match TRBD2. The ends lost 8 bases at V and 2 bases at J; junction bases unmatched: 4. The CDR3 runs to 13 residues. CDR1 is SNHLY and CDR2 is FYNNEI in the germline V gene. CDR3 sequence (DNA): TGTGCCAGCGGGAGGGCCCCCACAGATACGCAGTATTTT. It codes for CASGRAPTDTQYF.

The chain employs TRBV5-4 and TRBJ1-3, with 8 bases fitting TRBD1. With 2 bases clipped from V and 0 bases from J, the junction kept 7 bases outside the gene matches. In germline, CDR1 is SGHNT, CDR2 YYREEE (reference sequence). This CDR3 has 17 amino acids. As DNA, the CDR3 is TGTGCCAGCAGCTTATTAACGACAGGGGCCTCTGGAAACACCATATATTTT. Translated: CASSLLTTGASGNTIYF.

The chain has TRBV6-1 and TRBJ1-5, with D tentatively TRBD1 (5 bases). CDR3 length equals 14 residues. Germline loops: CDR1 MNHNS, CDR2 SASEGT. Trimming shortened V by 6 bases and J by 6 bases, and 15 bases separated the two germline ends. The CDR3 DNA sequence: TGTGCCAGCAGCAGGGAAATAGTCGGTCAGCCCCAGCATTTT. Its protein product is CASSREIVGQPQHF.

V and J are TRBV4-1 and TRBJ1-4; D unresolved. This CDR3 is built from 17 residues. CDR1 and CDR2 from the germline V gene are MGHRA and YSYEKL. Trimming left V 1 base short and J 8 bases short, with 20 bases between. The CDR3 sequence is CASSQALLSRAEEKLFF. The DNA of the CDR3 is TGCGCCAGCAGCCAAGCTCTTCTGTCTCGAGCGGAGGAAAAACTGTTTTTT.

The chain employs TRBV7-8 and TRBJ2-1, with 9 bases fitting TRBD2. J lost 7 bases, V lost 1 base, and 11 bases had no gene match. The V gene's germline CDR1 is SGHVS and CDR2 FQNEAQ. This CDR3 is built from 17 residues. The chain's CDR3 is CASSLVWRAGGPNEQFF. The DNA for the CDR3 is TGTGCCAGCAGCTTAGTATGGCGAGCGGGGGGCCCTAATGAGCAGTTCTTC.

This clone was counted a few times. This chain connects TRBV28 to TRBJ1-2; D perhaps matches TRBD1 (6 bases). Germline values: CDR1 MDHEN, CDR2 SYDVKM. The CDR3 has 12 residues. The germline V and J ends were trimmed by 7 bases and 4 bases, with 10 bases remaining between them. The CDR3 sequence is CASNVGGYGYTF. The CDR3 coding sequence is TGTGCCAGCAATGTAGGGGGCTATGGCTACACCTTC.

The chain has TRBV25-1 and TRBJ2-2, with 7 bases matching TRBD1. There are 15 residues in the CDR3. V gave up 5 bases and J gave up 5 bases; unmatched junction bases: 8. CDR1 is MGHDK, CDR2 SYGVNS, per germline. CDR3 sequence: CASSPPRGWTGELFF. The CDR3, as DNA: TGTGCCAGCAGTCCTCCCAGGGGGTGGACCGGGGAGCTGTTTTTT.